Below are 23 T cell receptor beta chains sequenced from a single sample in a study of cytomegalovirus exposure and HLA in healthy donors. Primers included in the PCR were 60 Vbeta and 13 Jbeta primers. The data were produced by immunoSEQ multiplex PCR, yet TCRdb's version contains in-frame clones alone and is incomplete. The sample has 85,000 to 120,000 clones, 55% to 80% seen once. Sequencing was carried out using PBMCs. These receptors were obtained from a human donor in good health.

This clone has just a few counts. CDR3 in amino acids: CASSQVAGAPMVEAFF. The CDR3 bases are TGCGCCAGCAGCCAAGTCGCAGGGGCCCCAATGGTTGAAGCTTTCTTT. The chain links TRBV4-1 to TRBJ1-1; a weak D match, TRBD1 (6 bases). The CDR3 has 16 residues. The V and J ends lost 1 base and 7 bases respectively, with 19 bases between them. Germline CDR1 reads MGHRA; CDR2 reads YSYEKL.

The CDR3 is CASSRIVNEQYF. In DNA form, the CDR3 reads TGCGCCAGCTCTAGGATTGTAAACGAGCAGTACTTC. The chain joins TRBV10-2 to TRBJ2-5; D uncertain. With the DNA end fitting TRBJ2-7 better, the J assignment may be wrong. CDR3 length equals 12 residues. Germline V gene data show CDR1 as WSHSY and CDR2 as SAAADI.

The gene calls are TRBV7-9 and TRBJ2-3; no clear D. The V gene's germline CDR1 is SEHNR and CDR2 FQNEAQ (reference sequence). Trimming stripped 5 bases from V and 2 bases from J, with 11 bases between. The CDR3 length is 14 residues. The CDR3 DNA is TGTGCCAGCAGCCATCTAACTAACACAGATACGCAGTATTTT. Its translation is CASSHLTNTDTQYF.

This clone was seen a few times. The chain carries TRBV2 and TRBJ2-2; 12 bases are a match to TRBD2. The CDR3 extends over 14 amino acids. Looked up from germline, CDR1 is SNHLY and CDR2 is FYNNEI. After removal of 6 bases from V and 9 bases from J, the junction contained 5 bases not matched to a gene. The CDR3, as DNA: TGTGCCAGCAGACCGGGACTAGCGGGCTGGGAGCTGTTTTTT. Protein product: CASRPGLAGWELFF. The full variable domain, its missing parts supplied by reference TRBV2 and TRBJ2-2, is EPEVTQTPSHQVTQMGQEVILRCVPISNHLYFYWYRQILGQKVEFLVSFYNNEISEKSEIFDDQFSVERPDGSNFTLKIRSTKLEDSAMYFCASRPGLAGWELFFGEGSRLTVL.

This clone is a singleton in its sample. CDR3 DNA: TGTGCCAGCGGTGCTTTGAGATTGGCCGGGGAGCTGTTTTTT. Translating it yields CASGALRLAGELFF. The rearrangement uses TRBV28 and TRBJ2-2; no clear D gene. V shed 8 bases and J shed 6 bases, with 16 bases lying between them. CDR1 and CDR2 from the germline V gene are MDHEN and SYDVKM. The length of the CDR3 is 14 residues.

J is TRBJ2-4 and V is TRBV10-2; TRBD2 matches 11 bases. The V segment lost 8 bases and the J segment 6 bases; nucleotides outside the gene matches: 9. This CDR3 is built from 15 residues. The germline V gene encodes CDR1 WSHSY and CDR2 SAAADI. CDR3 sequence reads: CASLGRLAGPNIQYF. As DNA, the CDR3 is TGCGCCAGCCTGGGCCGACTAGCGGGGCCAAACATTCAGTACTTC.

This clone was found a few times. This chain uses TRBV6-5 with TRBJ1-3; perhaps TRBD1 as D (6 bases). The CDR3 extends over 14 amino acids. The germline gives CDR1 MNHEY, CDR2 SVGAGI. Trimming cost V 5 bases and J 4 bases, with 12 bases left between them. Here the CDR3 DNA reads TGTGCCAGCAGTATGAGGACAGAAGGAAACACCATATATTTT. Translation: CASSMRTEGNTIYF.

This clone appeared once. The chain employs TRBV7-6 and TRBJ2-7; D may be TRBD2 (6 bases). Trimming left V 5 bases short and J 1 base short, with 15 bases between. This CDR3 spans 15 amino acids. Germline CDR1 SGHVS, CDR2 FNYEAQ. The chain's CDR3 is CASSPKTGSSYEQYF. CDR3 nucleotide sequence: TGTGCCAGCAGCCCCAAGACCGGGAGTTCCTACGAGCAGTACTTC.

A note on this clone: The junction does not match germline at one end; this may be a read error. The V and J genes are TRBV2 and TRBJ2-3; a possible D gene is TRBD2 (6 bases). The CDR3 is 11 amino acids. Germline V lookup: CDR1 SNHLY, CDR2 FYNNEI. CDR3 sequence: CASSETSPLGF. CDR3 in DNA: TGTGCCAGCAGTGAGACTAGTCCCCTCGGGTTT.

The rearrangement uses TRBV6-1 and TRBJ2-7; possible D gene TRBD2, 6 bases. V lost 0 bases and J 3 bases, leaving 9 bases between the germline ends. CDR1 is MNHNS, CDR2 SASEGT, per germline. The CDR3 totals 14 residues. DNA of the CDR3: TGTGCCAGCAGTGAAGCCCAGGGAGGCTACGAGCAGTACTTC. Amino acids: CASSEAQGGYEQYF.

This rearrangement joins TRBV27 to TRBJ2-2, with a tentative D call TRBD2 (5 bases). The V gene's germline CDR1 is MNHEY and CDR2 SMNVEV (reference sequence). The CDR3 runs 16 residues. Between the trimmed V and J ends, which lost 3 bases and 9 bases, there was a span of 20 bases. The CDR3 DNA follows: TGTGCCAGCAGTTTTGGTCGCCCATCTCCTAGCAGGGAGCTGTTTTTT. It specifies CASSFGRPSPSRELFF.

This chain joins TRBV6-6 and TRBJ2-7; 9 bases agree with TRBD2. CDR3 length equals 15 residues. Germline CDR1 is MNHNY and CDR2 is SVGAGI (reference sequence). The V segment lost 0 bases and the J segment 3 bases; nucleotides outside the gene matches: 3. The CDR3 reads CASSYSAGGIYEQYF. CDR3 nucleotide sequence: TGTGCCAGCAGTTACTCGGCGGGAGGGATCTACGAGCAGTACTTC.

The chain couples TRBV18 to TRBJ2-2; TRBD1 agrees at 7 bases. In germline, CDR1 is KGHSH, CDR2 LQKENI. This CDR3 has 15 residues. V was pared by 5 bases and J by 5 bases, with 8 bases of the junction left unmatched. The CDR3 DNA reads TGTGCCAGCTCATCGAGGGACAGAATGACCGGGGAGCTGTTTTTT. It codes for CASSSRDRMTGELFF.

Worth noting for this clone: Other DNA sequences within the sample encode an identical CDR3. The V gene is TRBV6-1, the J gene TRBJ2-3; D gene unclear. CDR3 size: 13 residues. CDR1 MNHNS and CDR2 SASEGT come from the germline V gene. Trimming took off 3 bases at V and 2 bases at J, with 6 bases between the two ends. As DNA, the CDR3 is TGTGCCAGCAGTGAGGTCTACACAGATACGCAGTATTTT. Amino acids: CASSEVYTDTQYF.

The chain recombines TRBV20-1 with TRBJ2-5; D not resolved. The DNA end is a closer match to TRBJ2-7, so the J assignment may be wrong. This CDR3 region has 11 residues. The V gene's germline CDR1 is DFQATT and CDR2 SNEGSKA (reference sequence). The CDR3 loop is CSARQSYEQYF. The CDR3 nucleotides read TGCAGTGCTAGACAATCCTACGAGCAGTACTTC.

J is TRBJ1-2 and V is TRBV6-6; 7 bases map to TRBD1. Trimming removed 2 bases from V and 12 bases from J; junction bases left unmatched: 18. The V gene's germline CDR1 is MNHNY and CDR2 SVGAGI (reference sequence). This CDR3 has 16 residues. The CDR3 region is CASSYGPGTEIFVDTF. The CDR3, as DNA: TGTGCCAGCAGTTACGGACCCGGGACAGAAATATTTGTGGACACCTTC.

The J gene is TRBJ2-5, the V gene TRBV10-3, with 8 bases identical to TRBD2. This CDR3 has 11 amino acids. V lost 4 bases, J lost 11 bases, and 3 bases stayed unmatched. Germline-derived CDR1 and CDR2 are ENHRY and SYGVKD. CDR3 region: CAISGTSLQYF. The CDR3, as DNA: TGTGCCATCAGTGGGACTAGCTTGCAGTACTTC.

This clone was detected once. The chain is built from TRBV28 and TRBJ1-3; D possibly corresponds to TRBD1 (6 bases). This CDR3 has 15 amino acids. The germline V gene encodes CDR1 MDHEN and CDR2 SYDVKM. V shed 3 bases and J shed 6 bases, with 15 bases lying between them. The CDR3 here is CASSFLLGGPNTIYF. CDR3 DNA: TGTGCCAGCAGTTTTTTATTAGGGGGACCAAACACCATATATTTT.

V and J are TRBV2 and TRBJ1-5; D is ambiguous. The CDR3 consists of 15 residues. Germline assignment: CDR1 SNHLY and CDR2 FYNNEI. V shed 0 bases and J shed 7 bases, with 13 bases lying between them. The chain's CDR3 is CASSEAGGSVQPQHF. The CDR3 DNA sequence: TGTGCCAGCAGTGAAGCGGGCGGGTCGGTGCAGCCCCAGCATTTT.

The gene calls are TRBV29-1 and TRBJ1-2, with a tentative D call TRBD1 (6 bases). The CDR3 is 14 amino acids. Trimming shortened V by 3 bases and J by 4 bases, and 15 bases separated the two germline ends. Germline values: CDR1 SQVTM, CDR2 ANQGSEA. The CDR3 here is CSVEEQGKPYGYTF. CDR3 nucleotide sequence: TGCAGCGTTGAGGAACAGGGAAAACCCTATGGCTACACCTTC. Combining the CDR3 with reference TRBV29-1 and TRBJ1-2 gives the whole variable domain SAVISQKPSRDICQRGTSLTIQCQVDSQVTMMFWYRQQPGQSLTLIATANQGSEATYESGFVIDKFPISRPNLTFSTLTVSNMSPEDSSIYLCSVEEQGKPYGYTFGSGTRLTVV.

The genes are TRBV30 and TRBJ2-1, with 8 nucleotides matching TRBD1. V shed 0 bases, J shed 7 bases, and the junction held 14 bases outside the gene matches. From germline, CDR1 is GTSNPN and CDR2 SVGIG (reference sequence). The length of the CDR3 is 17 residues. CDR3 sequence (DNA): TGTGCCTGGAGTGTGGGGGGCACAGGACGACAGGGGAATGAGCAGTTCTTC. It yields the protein CAWSVGGTGRQGNEQFF.

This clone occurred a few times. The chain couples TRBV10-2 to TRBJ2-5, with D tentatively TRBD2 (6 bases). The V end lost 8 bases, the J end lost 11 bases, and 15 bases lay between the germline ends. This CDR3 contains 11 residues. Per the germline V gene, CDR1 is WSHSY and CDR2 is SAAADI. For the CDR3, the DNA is TGCGCCAGCGCCCCGGGGGAAGGGCAGTACTTC. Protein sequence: CASAPGEGQYF.

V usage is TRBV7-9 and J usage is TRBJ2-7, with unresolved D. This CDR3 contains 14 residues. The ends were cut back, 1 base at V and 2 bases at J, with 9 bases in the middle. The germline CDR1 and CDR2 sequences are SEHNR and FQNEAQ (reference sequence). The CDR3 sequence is CASSLVSRPYEQYF. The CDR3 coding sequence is TGTGCCAGCAGCTTAGTTTCGCGGCCCTACGAGCAGTACTTC.